The source of this T cell receptor (beta chain) is a study of T cells in Graves' hyperthyroidism and ophthalmopathy. RNA transcripts were the template for amplifying TCR beta CDR3 regions. HTBI primers drove first-round RT-PCR of the TCR CDR3. Each CDR3 protein gets one entry after TCRdb re-called the multiplex PCR reads with MiXCR. Among roughly 280,000 distinct CDR3 sequences, around 20% were seen once, and the ten largest hold around 64%. Concerning this clonotype itself: As yet, its antigen is unknown.

Active moderate-to-severe ophthalmopathy, Clinical Activity Score at least 3, NOSPECS at least 4, under 3 months' duration. Clinical symptoms, serum thyroxine, TRAb, thyroid ultrasound and orbital computed tomography established diagnosis. PBMCs stemmed from about 9.7 ml fresh peripheral blood. Germline V gene sequence: CDR1 LGHDT, CDR2 YNNKEL (reference sequence). The CDR3 consists of 15 residues. With 4 bases removed from V and 0 bases from J, the gap between germline ends came to 10 bases. Notes on the study in general: The model predicted ophthalmopathy a median around seven months before onset.

The receptor comes from a young man with Graves' ophthalmopathy. The sequenced material came from blood. V gene TRBV3-1 combines with J gene TRBJ1-5; D gene unclear. CDR3 in amino acids: CASSLEIGSNQPQHF. The CDR3 DNA sequence: TGTGCCAGCAGCCTAGAAATCGGTAGCAATCAGCCCCAGCATTTT.